This record covers a single T cell receptor beta chain. Its antigen is undetermined. The data originate from a study of OX40 agonist ivuxolimab in advanced cancers. Study context: In this cohort, patients received ivuxolimab, an agonistic anti-OX40 (CD134) antibody.

V lost 0 bases and J lost 9, with 10 bases in between. The CDR3 is made up of 13 amino acids. CDR1 is SGHRS and CDR2 is YFSETQ in the germline V gene. Whole-study results and caveats: There were, on average, more expanded clones in CD8+ T cells than in CD4+. Clones of CD4+ and CD8+ blood T cells grew by week 6 at doses of 0.1 to 3.0 mg/kg.

The repertoire was sequenced with immunoSEQ multiplex PCR; TCRdb's copy has only in-frame clones and lacks some. Of over 85,000 clones in the sample, less than 95% are singletons; the top ten hold around 1.5%. If patients had autoimmune disease history or systemic immunosuppression, they were excluded. The specimen comprised CD4+ or CD8+ T cells sorted from blood, sampled in a trial of the OX40 agonist ivuxolimab. This chain connects TRBV5-1 to TRBJ2-1; D not certain. This sequence was found in an adult with an advanced solid tumor such as melanoma, head and neck, liver or kidney cancer. CDR3 residues: CASSLAWVSEQFF. The CDR3, as DNA: TGCGCCAGCAGCTTGGCTTGGGTATCTGAGCAGTTCTTC.